A single sample is the source of the 10 T cell receptor beta chains below, sequenced in a study of T cell responses to AZD1222 COVID-19 vaccine (dated by TCRdb to the early 2020s). Preparation of the library involved the immunoSEQ multiplex PCR assay. Here the immuneACCESS table is served through TCRdb, limited to in-frame sequences with V and J called. Missing clones are a known gap in these copies; in checked studies unresolved V genes cover under half, and the rest lacks a known reason. In all, the sample holds some 180,000 clones, and about nine tenths of those were seen once. The ten largest make up roughly 2% of the sample. The sample's time point label, in plain terms: about 28 days (+/-7) after the second vaccine dose. Sequencing was performed on peripheral blood, taken 28 days after the second AZD1222 dose. These receptors were obtained from an adult who received the AZD1222 COVID-19 vaccine.

Turning to this clone: The sample contains more than one DNA sequence encoding this CDR3. J is TRBJ2-1 and V is TRBV6-5; no firm D call. CDR3 length: 11 residues. Trimming cost V 6 bases and J 4 bases, with 4 bases left between them. Germline V gives CDR1 MNHEY, CDR2 SVGAGI. CDR3 DNA sequence: TGTGCCAGCAGGGGATACAATGAGCAGTTCTTC. It yields the protein CASRGYNEQFF.

V is TRBV6-5 and J is TRBJ2-7; either TRBD1 or TRBD2 may supply D (5 bases each). Germline CDR1 is MNHEY and CDR2 is SVGAGI. This CDR3 spans 12 amino acids. V lost 0 bases, J lost 11 bases, and 11 bases lay in between. The CDR3 DNA is TGTGCCAGCAGTTACTCGGGGGACCGTGAGTACTTC. As protein: CASSYSGDREYF.

This chain uses TRBV27 with TRBJ2-1; 7 nucleotides agree with TRBD2. The J segment lost 10 bases and the V segment lost 11 bases, leaving 20 bases of the junction unmatched. There are 15 residues in the CDR3. Germline CDR1 MNHEY, CDR2 SMNVEV (reference sequence). In DNA, the CDR3 is TGTGCCTTTTTATCCCGAGCCAGCGGGATAGAGGAGCAGTTCTTC. This sequence encodes CAFLSRASGIEEQFF.

This rearrangement joins TRBV6-5 to TRBJ2-3, with 8 bases that match TRBD1. The V gene end was trimmed by 7 bases and the J gene end by 4 bases; junction bases not matched to a gene: 7. The CDR3 runs 14 residues. Germline CDR1 is MNHEY and CDR2 is SVGAGI. The CDR3 DNA is TGTGCCAGCAAACCGGGACAGGCTTCAGATACGCAGTATTTT. Protein: CASKPGQASDTQYF.

V and J are TRBV18 and TRBJ2-7; D remains ambiguous. The germline V gene encodes CDR1 KGHSH and CDR2 LQKENI. The CDR3 has 15 residues. Trimming left V 3 bases short and J 2 bases short, with 14 bases between. The CDR3: CASSPTGPPTYEQYF. In DNA, the CDR3 is TGTGCCAGCTCACCTACGGGTCCACCAACCTACGAGCAGTACTTC.

This chain links TRBV24-1 with TRBJ2-1; D not certain. The germline V gene has CDR1 KGHDR and CDR2 SFDVKD. V dropped 4 bases and J dropped 4 bases, with 10 bases sitting between them. The CDR3 consists of 14 residues. Here the CDR3 DNA reads TGTGCCACCAGTGACCCCGTGGGGTACAATGAGCAGTTCTTC. This gives the protein CATSDPVGYNEQFF.

The chain joins TRBV19 to TRBJ1-1; unclear D gene. CDR3 length equals 15 residues. V was cut by 9 bases and J by 1 base, with 18 bases left in between. Germline V gene lookup returns CDR1 LNHDA and CDR2 SQIVND (reference sequence). CDR3 in amino acids: CASRTDRLKNTEAFF. The CDR3 coding sequence is TGTGCCAGCCGAACAGATCGACTTAAGAACACTGAAGCTTTCTTT.

The chain has TRBV2 and TRBJ2-7; 7 nucleotides line up with TRBD2. The CDR3 spans 16 residues. Germline V gene lookup returns CDR1 SNHLY and CDR2 FYNNEI. V lost 6 bases, J lost 1 base, and 12 bases stayed unmatched. DNA of the CDR3: TGTGCCAGCAGCAACCCTTTTGGGGGGGAGTCCTACGAGCAGTACTTC. Protein: CASSNPFGGESYEQYF.

V usage is TRBV29-1 and J usage is TRBJ1-1; D gene ambiguous. Looked up from germline, CDR1 is SQVTM and CDR2 is ANQGSEA. Trimming cost V 6 bases and J 3 bases, with 14 bases left between them. The CDR3 has 13 residues. The CDR3 region is CSVPGVADTEAFF. The CDR3 DNA follows: TGCAGCGTCCCCGGGGTTGCGGACACTGAAGCTTTCTTT.

The V call is TRBV10-3, the J call TRBJ2-1; possible D gene TRBD2, 5 bases. From germline, CDR1 is ENHRY and CDR2 SYGVKD. Trimming removed 0 bases from V and 5 bases from J, with 11 bases in between. The CDR3 has 15 residues. The DNA for the CDR3 is TGTGCCATCAGTGAGTCGGGCGGGTGGAACAATGAGCAGTTCTTC. Translated, it gives CAISESGGWNNEQFF.